This TCR beta chain was sequenced for a study of T cells in Graves' hyperthyroidism and ophthalmopathy. Study as a whole: Prior to any treatment, at the point of initial diagnosis, peripheral blood was collected.

Template material for amplifying TCR beta CDR3 regions consisted of RNA transcripts. HTBI primers were used for first-round RT-PCR of the TCR CDR3. In TCRdb, the multiplex PCR reads were re-called with MiXCR into one record per CDR3 protein. Here the sample spans roughly 380,000 distinct CDR3 sequences, 11% to 15% being singletons. Together with thyroid ultrasound, orbital computed tomography, serum thyroxine and TRAb, clinical symptoms were used for diagnoses. In its sample, this clonotype was seen a few times. The germline gives CDR1 MGHRA, CDR2 YSYEKL. Trimming stripped 1 base from V and 0 bases from J, with 6 bases between. The CDR3 is made up of 14 amino acids.

V usage is TRBV4-1 and J usage is TRBJ1-1; D is uncertain. The TCR originated in a woman between 55 and 75 years old with Graves' hyperthyroidism. Sequenced: blood. DNA of the CDR3: TGCGCCAGCAGCCAAGGAAAAGTGAACACTGAAGCTTTCTTT. Translation: CASSQGKVNTEAFF.